These 24 T cell receptor beta chains share one sample of origin, sequenced in a study of post-analysis software for immune sequencing data. Included in the TCR beta cDNA libraries were unique molecular identifiers. TCRdb passed the PCR reads through MiXCR, listing each CDR3 protein once. In the table there are approximately 440,000 distinct CDR3 sequences, around 40% of which are singletons. Study results and limitations: Patients used four to six TRBV segments, including TRBV5-6, TRBV5-1 and TRBV20-1, more often than controls.

No cognate antigen is known for these TCRs. The sequencing sample was made of blood. The receptors stem from a girl aged 5-17 years with multiple sclerosis.

This clonotype was seen a handful of times. The genes are TRBV6-1 and TRBJ2-1; no reliable D call. In germline, CDR1 is MNHNS, CDR2 SASEGT. This CDR3 region has 16 residues. V lost 7 bases, J lost 0 bases, and 16 bases lay in between. CDR3 amino acids: CASKVGHGSSYNEQFF. The CDR3 region has the DNA TGTGCCAGCAAGGTTGGGCACGGAAGCTCCTACAATGAGCAGTTCTTC.

This clonotype appeared once. The CDR3 sequence is CSARTQSYEQYF. The CDR3 DNA reads as TGCAGTGCTAGAACGCAGTCCTACGAGCAGTACTTC. The gene calls are TRBV20-1 and TRBJ2-7, with no clear D. Germline V CDR1 and CDR2: DFQATT, SNEGSKA (reference sequence). With 2 bases removed from V and 1 base from J, the gap between germline ends came to 6 bases. The CDR3 sequence is 12 residues long.

This clonotype was counted between two and nine times. The gene calls are TRBV6-5 and TRBJ2-5, with unresolved D. Trimming shortened V by 2 bases and J by 3 bases, and 7 bases separated the two germline ends. There are 13 residues in the CDR3. The germline V gene has CDR1 MNHEY and CDR2 SVGAGI. Here the CDR3 reads CASSYGLKETQYF. CDR3 in DNA: TGTGCCAGCAGTTACGGCCTAAAAGAGACCCAGTACTTC.

The J gene is TRBJ2-5, the V gene TRBV15; 7 positions match TRBD1. The J call may not be correct, given that the DNA end is closer to TRBJ2-7. From germline, CDR1 is LNHNV and CDR2 YYDKDF (reference sequence). The CDR3 contains 14 residues. CDR3 in DNA: TGTGCCACCAGCCGCCGACAGGGCCCCTACGAGCAGTACTTC. Its protein is CATSRRQGPYEQYF.

This clonotype was counted between two and nine times. V is TRBV28 and J is TRBJ2-5; 10 nucleotides align to TRBD2. The CDR3 extends over 19 amino acids. The V segment lost 5 bases and the J segment 4 bases; nucleotides outside the gene matches: 19. Germline V gives CDR1 MDHEN, CDR2 SYDVKM. CDR3 coding DNA: TGTGCCAGCAGTACCAATTCTGAGCGGGAGGGCCAGAGGAGAGAGACCCAGTACTTC. Its protein is CASSTNSEREGQRRETQYF.

In this sample, this clonotype turned up once. The J gene is TRBJ1-1, the V gene TRBV20-1; tentative D call: TRBD1 (5 bases). V lost 6 bases, J lost 4 bases, and 15 bases lay in between. From germline, CDR1 is DFQATT and CDR2 SNEGSKA (reference sequence). The CDR3 is 13 amino acids. CDR3 sequence reads: CSARGGAGTEAFF. CDR3 bases: TGCAGTGCCCGGGGCGGGGCGGGCACTGAAGCTTTCTTT.

Comment on this clonotype: One end of the junction varies from germline; a read error may be responsible. CDR3 residues: CVSSSGLAGVKQFF. Here the CDR3 DNA reads TGTGTCAGCAGCTCCGGACTAGCGGGAGTTAAACAGTTCTTC. The rearrangement links TRBV11-2 to TRBJ2-1; 13 bases fit TRBD2. The germline CDR1 and CDR2 sequences are SGHAT and FQNNGV. CDR3 length: 14 residues.

This clonotype was recorded a few times. The chain links TRBV6-5 to TRBJ2-1; 7 bases are shared with TRBD2. The CDR3 sequence is 15 residues long. Germline loops: CDR1 MNHEY, CDR2 SVGAGI. V lost 0 bases to trimming and J lost 3 bases; unmatched junction nucleotides: 2. The CDR3 nucleotides read TGTGCCAGCAGTTACTCGATAGCGGGCTACAATGAGCAGTTCTTC. Its translation is CASSYSIAGYNEQFF.

This clonotype was counted once. The chain uses TRBV18 and TRBJ2-7; 12 bases fit TRBD2. The V and J ends lost 3 bases and 2 bases, in that order; junction bases with no gene match: 5. Germline-derived CDR1 and CDR2 are KGHSH and LQKENI. CDR3 size: 16 residues. The DNA of the CDR3 is TGTGCCAGCTCACCGACACTAGCGGGAGGTACCTACGAGCAGTACTTC. This translates into CASSPTLAGGTYEQYF.

The rearrangement joins TRBV2 to TRBJ2-5; the D gene could be TRBD1 or TRBD2 (5 bases each). The DNA end favors TRBJ2-7, so the J call may be wrong. The germline V gene encodes CDR1 SNHLY and CDR2 FYNNEI. This CDR3 is built from 14 residues. The DNA of the CDR3 is TGTGCCAGCAGTGTTCGGGGCGCTTTATACGAGCAGTACTTC. Translated: CASSVRGALYEQYF.

The genes are TRBV6-5 and TRBJ1-2; a weak D match, TRBD1 (5 bases). The CDR3 has 15 amino acids. CDR1 is MNHEY, CDR2 SVGAGI, per germline. The V and J ends lost 6 bases and 5 bases respectively, with 19 bases between them. CDR3 protein: CASSPSGGGVYGYTF. CDR3 in DNA: TGTGCCAGCAGCCCCTCTGGGGGGGGGGTTTATGGCTACACCTTC.

This chain connects TRBV6-5 to TRBJ2-1, with 7 positions matching TRBD2. From germline, CDR1 is MNHEY and CDR2 SVGAGI. Trimming at V came to 6 bases and at J to 10 bases, leaving 18 bases not matched to a gene. CDR3 length: 16 residues. The CDR3 sequence: CASRARGGPTLIEQFF. CDR3 in DNA: TGTGCCAGCAGGGCGCGGGGAGGGCCTACCCTTATCGAGCAGTTCTTC.

V and J are TRBV10-3 and TRBJ1-1; D is perhaps TRBD1 (6 bases). V lost 6 bases and J lost 0, with 11 bases in between. From germline, CDR1 is ENHRY and CDR2 SYGVKD. The CDR3 is 14 residues long. CDR3 region: CAIRQGPLNTEAFF. The CDR3 nucleotides are TGTGCCATCAGACAGGGACCGTTGAACACTGAAGCTTTCTTT.

This clonotype appeared once. This chain joins TRBV6-2 or TRBV6-3 and TRBJ1-5; unclear D gene. The V gene lost 6 bases and the J gene lost 5 bases, with 11 bases spanning the gap. The length of the CDR3 is 13 residues. CDR1 MNHEY and CDR2 SVGEGT come from the germline V gene. The CDR3 reads CASSPPPHQPQHF. The DNA for the CDR3 is TGTGCCAGCAGCCCACCCCCACATCAGCCCCAGCATTTT.

In this sample, this clonotype turned up once. V gene TRBV5-1 combines with J gene TRBJ2-3; no clear D gene. The CDR3 totals 14 residues. V dropped 4 bases and J dropped 1 base, with 10 bases sitting between them. Germline V lookup: CDR1 SGHRS, CDR2 YFSETQ. CDR3 protein: CASSVQDGTDTQYF. CDR3 bases: TGCGCCAGCAGCGTACAAGACGGCACAGATACGCAGTATTTT. Full variable domain (outside the CDR3, taken from reference TRBV5-1 and TRBJ2-3): KAGVTQTPRYLIKTRGQQVTLSCSPISGHRSVSWYQQTPGQGLQFLFEYFSETQRNKGNFPGRFSGRQFSNSRSEMNVSTLELGDSALYLCASSVQDGTDTQYFGPGTRLTVL.

The V call is TRBV29-1, the J call TRBJ1-1; unclear D gene. CDR3 length equals 15 residues. The V gene lost 3 bases and the J gene lost 4 bases, with 18 bases spanning the gap. Germline CDR1 reads SQVTM; CDR2 reads ANQGSEA. The CDR3 region is CSVDSWSGFATEAFF. The CDR3 DNA sequence: TGCAGCGTTGATTCGTGGTCGGGATTTGCCACTGAAGCTTTCTTT.

This clonotype showed up just a few times. The chain recombines TRBV9 with TRBJ2-1, with 9 positions matching TRBD2. CDR3 length: 17 residues. Germline assignment: CDR1 SGDLS and CDR2 YYNGEE. Trimming at V came to 3 bases and at J to 2 bases, leaving 9 bases not matched to a gene. The CDR3 sequence: CASSAPPGTSPYNEQFF. The CDR3 bases are TGTGCCAGCAGCGCGCCCCCCGGGACTAGCCCCTACAATGAGCAGTTCTTC. Complete variable domain (other parts from reference TRBV9 and TRBJ2-1): DSGVTQTPKHLITATGQRVTLRCSPRSGDLSVYWYQQSLDQGLQFLIQYYNGEERAKGNILERFSAQQFPDLHSELNLSSLELGDSALYFCASSAPPGTSPYNEQFFGPGTRLTVL.

The chain has TRBV9 and TRBJ2-7; 7 bases are a match to TRBD2. The V segment lost 3 bases and the J segment 2 bases; nucleotides outside the gene matches: 14. The CDR3 has 17 residues. Germline CDR1 SGDLS, CDR2 YYNGEE. In DNA, the CDR3 is TGTGCCAGCAGCGCCCCCCCTTTGGGGGAGGGACCCTACGAGCAGTACTTC. As protein: CASSAPPLGEGPYEQYF.

V usage is TRBV7-9 and J usage is TRBJ1-1; 7 bases line up with TRBD1. J was trimmed by 7 bases and V by 5 bases; bases with no gene match: 4. Germline loops: CDR1 SEHNR, CDR2 FQNEAQ (reference sequence). The CDR3 is made up of 12 amino acids. The CDR3 is CASSPRQGEAFF. CDR3 nucleotides: TGTGCCAGCAGCCCTAGACAGGGTGAAGCTTTCTTT.

This chain joins TRBV28 and TRBJ2-1; D might be TRBD1 or TRBD2, each matching 6 bases. Trimming shortened V by 3 bases and J by 6 bases, and 18 bases separated the two germline ends. The CDR3 covers 16 residues. Germline lookup yields CDR1 MDHEN and CDR2 SYDVKM. DNA for the CDR3: TGTGCCAGCAGTTTGCGCGGCCTAGGAGGGGGCAATGAGCAGTTCTTC. Its translation: CASSLRGLGGGNEQFF. The full variable domain, with the rest looked up from reference TRBV28 and TRBJ2-1, is DVKVTQSSRYLVKRTGEKVFLECVQDMDHENMFWYRQDPGLGLRLIYFSYDVKMKEKGDIPEGYSVSREKKERFSLILESASTNQTSMYLCASSLRGLGGGNEQFFGPGTRLTVL.

The genes are TRBV4-1 and TRBJ2-1, with 10 bases fitting TRBD2. J lost 7 bases, V lost 3 bases, and 12 bases had no gene match. CDR1 MGHRA and CDR2 YSYEKL come from the germline V gene. CDR3 size: 17 residues. This CDR3 is CASSQGPSGRPANEQFF. CDR3 DNA sequence: TGCGCCAGCAGCCAGGGACCTAGCGGGAGACCGGCGAATGAGCAGTTCTTC.

The V gene is TRBV18, the J gene TRBJ1-2; D possibly corresponds to TRBD1 (6 bases). The ends were cut back, 5 bases at V and 2 bases at J, with 15 bases in the middle. This CDR3 spans 15 amino acids. The V gene's germline CDR1 is KGHSH and CDR2 LQKENI. The CDR3 region has the DNA TGTGCCAGCTCAGCGGGACACCAATCGAACTATGGCTACACCTTC. Translated, it gives CASSAGHQSNYGYTF.

The chain carries TRBV7-9 and TRBJ1-5; no definite D call. CDR1 and CDR2 from the germline V gene are SEHNR and FQNEAQ (reference sequence). V was trimmed by 3 bases and J by 0 bases, leaving 6 bases between them. The CDR3 is 14 residues long. CDR3 region: CASSFGNSNQPQHF. In nucleotides, the CDR3 is TGTGCCAGCAGCTTTGGGAATAGCAATCAGCCCCAGCATTTT.

V is TRBV27 and J is TRBJ2-3, with D possibly matching TRBD2 (6 bases). This CDR3 is 15 amino acids long. CDR1 and CDR2 from the germline V gene are MNHEY and SMNVEV (reference sequence). Trimming pared 5 bases from V and 3 bases from J, leaving 15 bases between. Here the CDR3 DNA reads TGTGCCAGCAGTGGGTCTTATGGGGGGACAGATACGCAGTATTTT. Residues: CASSGSYGGTDTQYF.